The entry below describes one T cell receptor (beta chain). CDR3 length equals 12 residues. Germline V gene lookup returns CDR1 GTSNPN and CDR2 SVGIG (reference sequence). V lost 2 bases and J lost 8; bases outside the gene matches: 4. This sample was taken from a study of technical replicates of blood from several donors. The protocol was immunoSEQ multiplex PCR, while the TCRdb copy is restricted to in-frame clones and leaves out a portion. The sample has approximately 12,000 clones, 80% to 90% seen once. The rearrangement uses TRBV30 and TRBJ2-7, with 9 bases that match TRBD1. Sequenced material: PBMCs. The clonotype comes from a human donor in good health. This chain's CDR3 is CAWSLQGAQQYF. In DNA, the CDR3 is TGTGCCTGGAGTCTACAGGGGGCTCAGCAGTACTTC.